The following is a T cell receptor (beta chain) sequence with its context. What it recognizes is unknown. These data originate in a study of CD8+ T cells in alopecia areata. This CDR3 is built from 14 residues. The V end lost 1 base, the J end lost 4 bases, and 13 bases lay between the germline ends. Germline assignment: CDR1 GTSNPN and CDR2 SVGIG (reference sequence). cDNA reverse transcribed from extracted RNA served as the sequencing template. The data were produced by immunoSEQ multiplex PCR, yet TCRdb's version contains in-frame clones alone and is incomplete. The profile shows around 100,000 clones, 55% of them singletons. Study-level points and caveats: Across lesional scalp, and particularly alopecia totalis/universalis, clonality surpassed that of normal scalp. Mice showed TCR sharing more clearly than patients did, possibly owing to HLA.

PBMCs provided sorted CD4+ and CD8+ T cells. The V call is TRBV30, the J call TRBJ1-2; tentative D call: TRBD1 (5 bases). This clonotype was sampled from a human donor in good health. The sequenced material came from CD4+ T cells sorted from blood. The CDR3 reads CAWSETGVLYGYTF. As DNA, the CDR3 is TGTGCCTGGAGTGAGACGGGGGTTCTCTATGGCTACACCTTC.